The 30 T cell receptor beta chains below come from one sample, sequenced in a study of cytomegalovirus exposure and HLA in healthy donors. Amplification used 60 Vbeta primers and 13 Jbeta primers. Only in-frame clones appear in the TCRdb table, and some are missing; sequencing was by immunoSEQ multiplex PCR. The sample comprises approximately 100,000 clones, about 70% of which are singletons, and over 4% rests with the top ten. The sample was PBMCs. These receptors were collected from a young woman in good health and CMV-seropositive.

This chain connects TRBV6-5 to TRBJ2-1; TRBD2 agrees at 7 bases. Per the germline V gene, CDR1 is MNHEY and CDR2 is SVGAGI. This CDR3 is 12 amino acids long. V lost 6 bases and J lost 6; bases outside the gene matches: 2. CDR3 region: CASSERGNEQFF. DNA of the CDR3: TGTGCCAGCAGCGAGCGGGGCAATGAGCAGTTCTTC.

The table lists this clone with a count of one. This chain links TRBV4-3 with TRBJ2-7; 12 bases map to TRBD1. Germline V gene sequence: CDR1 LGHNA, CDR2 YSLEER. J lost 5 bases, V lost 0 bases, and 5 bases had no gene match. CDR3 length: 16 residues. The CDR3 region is CASSQDAGTGGNEQYF. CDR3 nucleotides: TGCGCCAGCAGCCAAGATGCCGGGACAGGGGGCAACGAGCAGTACTTC.

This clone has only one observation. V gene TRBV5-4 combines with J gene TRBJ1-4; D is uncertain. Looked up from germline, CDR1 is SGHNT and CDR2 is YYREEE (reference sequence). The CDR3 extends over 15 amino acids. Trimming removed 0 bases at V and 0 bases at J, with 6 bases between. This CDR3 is CASSLELATNEKLFF. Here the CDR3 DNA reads TGTGCCAGCAGCTTGGAACTAGCAACTAATGAAAAACTGTTTTTT.

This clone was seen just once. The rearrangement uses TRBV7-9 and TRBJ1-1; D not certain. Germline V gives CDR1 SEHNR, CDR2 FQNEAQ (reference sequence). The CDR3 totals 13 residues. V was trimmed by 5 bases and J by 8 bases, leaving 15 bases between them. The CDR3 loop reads CASSPRLSLEAFF. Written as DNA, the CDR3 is TGTGCCAGCAGCCCCCGGTTGTCGCTCGAAGCTTTCTTT. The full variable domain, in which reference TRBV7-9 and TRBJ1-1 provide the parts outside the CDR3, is DTGVSQNPRHKITKRGQNVTFRCDPISEHNRLYWYRQTLGQGPEFLTYFQNEAQLEKSRLLSDRFSAERPKGSFSTLEIQRTEQGDSAMYLCASSPRLSLEAFFGQGTRLTVV.

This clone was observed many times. The CDR3 DNA reads as TGTGCCAGCAGTTGGCTTACAGAAATGAACACTGAAGCTTTCTTT. It encodes CASSWLTEMNTEAFF. The V gene is TRBV5-6, the J gene TRBJ1-1; no reliable D call. CDR3 length equals 15 residues. Germline V gives CDR1 SGHDT, CDR2 YYEEEE. V was shortened by 5 bases and J by 0 bases, with 14 bases between the two germline ends. Looking up the rest from reference TRBV5-6 and TRBJ1-1 gives the full variable domain: DAGVTQSPTHLIKTRGQQVTLRCSPKSGHDTVSWYQQALGQGPQFIFQYYEEEERQRGNFPDRFSGHQFPNYSSELNVNALLLGDSALYLCASSWLTEMNTEAFFGQGTRLTVV.

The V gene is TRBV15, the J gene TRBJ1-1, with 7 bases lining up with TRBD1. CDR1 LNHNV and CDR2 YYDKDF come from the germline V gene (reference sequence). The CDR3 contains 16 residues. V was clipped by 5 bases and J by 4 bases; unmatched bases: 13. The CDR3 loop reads CATSAPGTVRFTEAFF. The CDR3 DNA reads TGTGCCACCAGCGCCCCCGGGACAGTGAGATTCACTGAAGCTTTCTTT.

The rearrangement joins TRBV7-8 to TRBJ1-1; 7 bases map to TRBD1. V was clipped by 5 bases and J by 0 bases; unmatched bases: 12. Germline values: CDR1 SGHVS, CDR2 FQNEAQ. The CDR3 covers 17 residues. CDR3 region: CASSPYPGQLVNTEAFF. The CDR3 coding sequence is TGTGCCAGCAGCCCTTACCCGGGACAGCTTGTGAACACTGAAGCTTTCTTT.

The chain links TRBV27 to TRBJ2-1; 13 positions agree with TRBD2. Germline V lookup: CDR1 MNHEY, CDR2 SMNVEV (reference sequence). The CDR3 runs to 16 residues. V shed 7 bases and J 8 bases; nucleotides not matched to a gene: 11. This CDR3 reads CASTPLAGGSTYEQFF. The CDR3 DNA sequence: TGTGCCAGCACCCCACTAGCGGGAGGGTCCACGTATGAGCAGTTCTTC.

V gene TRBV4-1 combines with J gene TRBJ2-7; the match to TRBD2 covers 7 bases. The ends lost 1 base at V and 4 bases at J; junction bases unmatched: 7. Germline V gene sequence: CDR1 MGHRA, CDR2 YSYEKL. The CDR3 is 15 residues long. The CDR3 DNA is TGCGCCAGCAGCCAAGTCGACCTAGCGGCGTACGAGCAGTACTTC. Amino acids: CASSQVDLAAYEQYF.

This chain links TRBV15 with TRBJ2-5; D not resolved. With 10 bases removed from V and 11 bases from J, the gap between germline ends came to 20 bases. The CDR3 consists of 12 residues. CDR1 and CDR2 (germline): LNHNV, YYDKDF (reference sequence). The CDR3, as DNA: TGTGCCAGCGGTGATACGTCGGGTGAGCAGTACTTC. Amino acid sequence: CASGDTSGEQYF. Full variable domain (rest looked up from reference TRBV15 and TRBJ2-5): DAMVIQNPRYQVTQFGKPVTLSCSQTLNHNVMYWYQQKSSQAPKLLFHYYDKDFNNEADTPDNFQSRRPNTSFCFLDIRSPGLGDTAMYLCASGDTSGEQYFGPGTRLLVL.

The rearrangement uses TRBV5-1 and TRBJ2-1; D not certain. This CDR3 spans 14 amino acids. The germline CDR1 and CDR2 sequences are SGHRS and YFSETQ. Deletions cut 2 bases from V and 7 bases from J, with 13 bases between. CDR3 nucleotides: TGCGCCAGCAGCTTAGGTCCAGCCGGGAATGAGCAGTTCTTC. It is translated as CASSLGPAGNEQFF.

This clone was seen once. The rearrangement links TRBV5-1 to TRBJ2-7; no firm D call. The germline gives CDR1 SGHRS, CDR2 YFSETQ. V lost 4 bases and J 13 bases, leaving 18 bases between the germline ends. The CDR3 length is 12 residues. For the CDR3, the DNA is TGCGCCAGCAGCCCCGGTAACTACGAGCCCTACTTC. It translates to CASSPGNYEPYF.

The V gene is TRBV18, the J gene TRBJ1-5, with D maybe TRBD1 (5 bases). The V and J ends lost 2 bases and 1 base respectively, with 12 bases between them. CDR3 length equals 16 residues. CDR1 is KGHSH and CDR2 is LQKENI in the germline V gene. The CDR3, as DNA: TGTGCCAGCTCACCAGGGAGGACAAGGAGCAATCAGCCCCAGCATTTT. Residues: CASSPGRTRSNQPQHF.

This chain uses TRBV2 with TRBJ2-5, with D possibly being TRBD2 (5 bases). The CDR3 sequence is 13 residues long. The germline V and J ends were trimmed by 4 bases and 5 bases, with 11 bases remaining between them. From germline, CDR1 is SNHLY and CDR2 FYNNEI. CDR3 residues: CASSAGRRETQYF. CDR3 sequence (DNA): TGTGCCAGCAGTGCGGGGAGAAGGGAGACCCAGTACTTC.

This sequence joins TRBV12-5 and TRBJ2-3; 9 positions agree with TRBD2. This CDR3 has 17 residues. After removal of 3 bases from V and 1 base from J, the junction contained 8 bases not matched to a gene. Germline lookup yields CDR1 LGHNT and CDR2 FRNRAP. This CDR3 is CASGFCSSGDRTDTQYF. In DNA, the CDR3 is TGTGCTAGTGGTTTTTGTTCTAGCGGGGATCGCACAGATACGCAGTATTTT.

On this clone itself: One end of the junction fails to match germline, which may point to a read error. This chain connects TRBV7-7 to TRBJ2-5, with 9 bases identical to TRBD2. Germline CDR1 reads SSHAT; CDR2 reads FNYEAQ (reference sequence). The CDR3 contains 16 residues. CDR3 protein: CASSLMAGGPPETQYF. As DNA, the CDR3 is TGTGCTAGCAGCTTAATGGCGGGAGGGCCCCCAGAGACCCAGTACTTC.

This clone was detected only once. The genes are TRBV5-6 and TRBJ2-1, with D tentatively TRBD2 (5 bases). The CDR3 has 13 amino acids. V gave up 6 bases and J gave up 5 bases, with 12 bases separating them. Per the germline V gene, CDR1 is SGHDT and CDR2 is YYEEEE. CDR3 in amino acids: CASKAANDNEQFF. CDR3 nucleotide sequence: TGTGCCAGCAAAGCGGCCAATGACAATGAGCAGTTCTTC.

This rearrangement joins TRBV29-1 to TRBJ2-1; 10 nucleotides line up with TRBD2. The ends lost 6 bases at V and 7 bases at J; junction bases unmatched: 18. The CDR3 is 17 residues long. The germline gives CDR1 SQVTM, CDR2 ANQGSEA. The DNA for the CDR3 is TGCAGCGTCTCTGGGCTAGCGGGAGAGTGGTTAGGTAATGAGCAGTTCTTC. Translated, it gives CSVSGLAGEWLGNEQFF.

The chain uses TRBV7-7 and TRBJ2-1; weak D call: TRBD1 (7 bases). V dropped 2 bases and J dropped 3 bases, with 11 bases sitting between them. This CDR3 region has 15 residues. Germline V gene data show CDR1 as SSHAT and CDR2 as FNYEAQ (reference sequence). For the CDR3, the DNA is TGTGCCAGCAGCTTAACCCAGGGGGGCTACAATGAGCAGTTCTTC. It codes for CASSLTQGGYNEQFF. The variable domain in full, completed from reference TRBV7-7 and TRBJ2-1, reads GAGVSQSPRYKVTKRGQDVTLRCDPISSHATLYWYQQALGQGPEFLTYFNYEAQPDKSGLPSDRFSAERPEGSISTLTIQRTEQRDSAMYRCASSLTQGGYNEQFFGPGTRLTVL.

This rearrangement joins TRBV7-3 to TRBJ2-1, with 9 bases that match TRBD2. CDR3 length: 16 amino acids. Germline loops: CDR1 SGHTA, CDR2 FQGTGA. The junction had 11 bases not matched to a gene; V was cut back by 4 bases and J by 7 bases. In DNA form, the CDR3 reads TGTGCCAGCAGCTCCCCTAGCGGGGAGGGCTCTAATGAGCAGTTCTTC. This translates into CASSSPSGEGSNEQFF.

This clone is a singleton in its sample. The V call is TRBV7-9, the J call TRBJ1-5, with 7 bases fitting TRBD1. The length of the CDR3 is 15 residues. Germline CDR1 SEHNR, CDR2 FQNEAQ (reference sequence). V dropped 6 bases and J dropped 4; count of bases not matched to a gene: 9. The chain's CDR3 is CASRITGASNQPQHF. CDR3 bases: TGTGCCAGCAGAATAACAGGGGCGAGTAATCAGCCCCAGCATTTT.

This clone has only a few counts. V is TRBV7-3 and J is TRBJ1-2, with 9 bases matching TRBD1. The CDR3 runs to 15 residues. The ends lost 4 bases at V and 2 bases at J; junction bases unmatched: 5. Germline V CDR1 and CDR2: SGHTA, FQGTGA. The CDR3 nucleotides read TGTGCCAGCAGCTCCGGGACAGGGAACAACTATGGCTACACCTTC. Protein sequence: CASSSGTGNNYGYTF.

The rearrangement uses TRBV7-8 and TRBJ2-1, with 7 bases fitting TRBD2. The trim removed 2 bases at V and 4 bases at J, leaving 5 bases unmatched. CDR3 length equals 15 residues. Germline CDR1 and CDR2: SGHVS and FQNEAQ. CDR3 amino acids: CASSLSRTRYNEQFF. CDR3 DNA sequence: TGTGCCAGCAGCTTATCCCGGACTAGATACAATGAGCAGTTCTTC.

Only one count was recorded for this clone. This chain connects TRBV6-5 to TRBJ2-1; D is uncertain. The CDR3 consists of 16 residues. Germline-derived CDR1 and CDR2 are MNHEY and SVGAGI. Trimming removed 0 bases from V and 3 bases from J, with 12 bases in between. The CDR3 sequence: CASSYSYSSRYNEQFF. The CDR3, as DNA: TGTGCCAGCAGTTACTCGTACAGCTCGCGCTACAATGAGCAGTTCTTC.

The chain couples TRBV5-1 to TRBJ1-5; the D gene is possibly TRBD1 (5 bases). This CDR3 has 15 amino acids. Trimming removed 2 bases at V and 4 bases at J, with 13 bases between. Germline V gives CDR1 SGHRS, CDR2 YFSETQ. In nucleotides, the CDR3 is TGCGCCAGCAGCTTAGGAGAGGGGAGGAATCAGCCCCAGCATTTT. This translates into CASSLGEGRNQPQHF.

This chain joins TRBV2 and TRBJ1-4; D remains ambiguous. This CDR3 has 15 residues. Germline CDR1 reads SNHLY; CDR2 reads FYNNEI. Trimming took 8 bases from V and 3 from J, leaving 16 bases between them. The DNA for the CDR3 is TGTGCCAGCTCGCCCGGGTCTGCGGCTAATGAAAAACTGTTTTTT. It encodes CASSPGSAANEKLFF.

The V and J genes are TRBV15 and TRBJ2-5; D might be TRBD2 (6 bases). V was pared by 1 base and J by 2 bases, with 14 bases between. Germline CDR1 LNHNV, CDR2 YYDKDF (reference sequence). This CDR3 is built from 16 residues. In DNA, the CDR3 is TGTGCCACCAGCAGAGCCGGACGGGAGCAACAAGAGACCCAGTACTTC. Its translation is CATSRAGREQQETQYF.

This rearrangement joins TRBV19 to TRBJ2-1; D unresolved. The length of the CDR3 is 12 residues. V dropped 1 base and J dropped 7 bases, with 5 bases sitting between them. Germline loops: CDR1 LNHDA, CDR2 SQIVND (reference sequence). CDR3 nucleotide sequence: TGTGCCAGTAGTATAGCGGTTAATGAGCAGTTCTTC. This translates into CASSIAVNEQFF.

The CDR3 coding sequence is TGTGCCAGCAGTCCTACTAGCGGGAGGGTGACAGATACGCAGTATTTT. Protein: CASSPTSGRVTDTQYF. V gene TRBV28 combines with J gene TRBJ2-3; TRBD2 agrees at 13 bases. The CDR3 spans 16 residues. V dropped 5 bases and J dropped 3; count of bases not matched to a gene: 5. The germline CDR1 and CDR2 sequences are MDHEN and SYDVKM.

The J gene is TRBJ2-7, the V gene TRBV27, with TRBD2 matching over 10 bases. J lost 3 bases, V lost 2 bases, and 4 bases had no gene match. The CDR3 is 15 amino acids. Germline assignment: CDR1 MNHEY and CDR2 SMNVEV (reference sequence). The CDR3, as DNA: TGTGCCAGCAGTTTAGGGGCTAGCGGGAGCTACGAGCAGTACTTC. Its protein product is CASSLGASGSYEQYF.